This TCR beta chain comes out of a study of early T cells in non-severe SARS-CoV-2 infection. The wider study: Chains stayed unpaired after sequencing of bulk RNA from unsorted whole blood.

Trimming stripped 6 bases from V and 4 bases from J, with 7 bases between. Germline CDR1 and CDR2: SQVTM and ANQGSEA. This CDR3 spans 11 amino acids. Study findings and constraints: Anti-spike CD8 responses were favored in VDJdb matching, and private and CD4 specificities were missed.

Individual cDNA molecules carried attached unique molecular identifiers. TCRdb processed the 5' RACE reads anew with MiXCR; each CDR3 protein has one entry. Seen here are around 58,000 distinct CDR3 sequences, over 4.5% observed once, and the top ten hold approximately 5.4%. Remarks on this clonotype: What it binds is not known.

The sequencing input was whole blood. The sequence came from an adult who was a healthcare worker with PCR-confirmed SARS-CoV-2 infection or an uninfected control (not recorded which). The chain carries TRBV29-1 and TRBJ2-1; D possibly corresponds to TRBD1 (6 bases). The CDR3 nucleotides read TGCAGCGTGGACAGTTACAATGAGCAGTTCTTC. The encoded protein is CSVDSYNEQFF.